The present TCR beta chain was sequenced within a study of vaccination and CD4 T cells after COVID-19. Cultured CD4+ T-cell DNA underwent Oncomine TCR Beta short-read sequencing. TCRdb re-called the PCR reads through MiXCR, storing one row per CDR3 protein. The table includes fewer than 20,000 distinct CDR3 sequences, roughly 73% detected once. To note about this clonotype: Its antigen is not known.

There are 15 residues in the CDR3. Trimming removed 2 bases from V and 6 bases from J, with 16 bases in between. Germline loops: CDR1 SNHLY, CDR2 FYNNEI. Treatment meaning: approximately nine-day PBMC culture with coronavirus spike peptide pools or control peptides (ViraFEST assay). ViraFEST enlarged antigen-specific T cell populations with peptide pools and afterwards sequenced TCRs. The authors replaced half the medium with fresh IL-2 medium on days 3 and 7. This TCR came from a human donor who received a COVID-19 vaccine. The chain is built from TRBV2 and TRBJ1-1, with D possibly being TRBD1 (5 bases). Specimen: CD4+ T cells from blood, cultured in vitro, collected after SARS-CoV-2 vaccination. The CDR3 sequence: CASSERVVEGAEAFF. The CDR3 DNA is TGTGCCAGCAGTGAAAGGGTGGTCGAAGGGGCTGAAGCTTTCTTT.